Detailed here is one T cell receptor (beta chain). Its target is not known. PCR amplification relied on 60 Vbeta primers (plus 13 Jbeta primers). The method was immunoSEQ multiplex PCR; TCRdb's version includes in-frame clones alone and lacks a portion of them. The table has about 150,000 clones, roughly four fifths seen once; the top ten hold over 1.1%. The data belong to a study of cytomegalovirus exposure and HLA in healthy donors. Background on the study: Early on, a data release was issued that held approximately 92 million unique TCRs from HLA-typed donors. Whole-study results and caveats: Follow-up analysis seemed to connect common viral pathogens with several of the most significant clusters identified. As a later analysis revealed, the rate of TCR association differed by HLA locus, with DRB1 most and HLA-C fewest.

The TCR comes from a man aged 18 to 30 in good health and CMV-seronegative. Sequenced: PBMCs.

The CDR3 sequence is CATGGRTETSYEQYF. Here the CDR3 DNA reads TGTGCCACCGGCGGGCGGACAGAGACCTCCTACGAGCAGTACTTC. The chain carries TRBV6-5 and TRBJ2-7, with a possible D match to TRBD1 (6 bases). V was cut by 10 bases and J by 0 bases, with 19 bases left in between. The length of the CDR3 is 15 residues. The V gene's germline CDR1 is MNHEY and CDR2 SVGAGI.